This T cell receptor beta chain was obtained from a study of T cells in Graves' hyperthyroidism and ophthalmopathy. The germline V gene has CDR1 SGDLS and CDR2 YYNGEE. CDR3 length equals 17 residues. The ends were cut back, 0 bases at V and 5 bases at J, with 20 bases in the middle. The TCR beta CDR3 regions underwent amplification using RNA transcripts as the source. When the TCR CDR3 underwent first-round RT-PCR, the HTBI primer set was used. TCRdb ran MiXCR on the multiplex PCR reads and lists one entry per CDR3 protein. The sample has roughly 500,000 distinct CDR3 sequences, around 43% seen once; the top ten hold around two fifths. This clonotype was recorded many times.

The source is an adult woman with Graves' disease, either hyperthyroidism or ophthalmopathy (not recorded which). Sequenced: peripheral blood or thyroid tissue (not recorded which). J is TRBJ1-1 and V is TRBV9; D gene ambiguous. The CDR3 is CASSVVVGRQDHTEAFF. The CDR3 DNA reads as TGTGCCAGCAGCGTAGTTGTAGGTCGGCAGGATCATACTGAAGCTTTCTTT.